The clone carrying this T cell receptor (beta chain) was counted at least ten times. Its antigen is as yet unknown. This sample was taken from a study of T-cell reconstitution after alpha-beta-depleted transplantation in children. Study conclusions and caveats: T-cell counts and diversity at one year post-transplant came mainly from newly produced T cells. At around two months after transplant, the alpha-beta T cells were reportedly derived from several hundred expanded clones that came from non-depleted graft cells.

Unique molecular identifiers were used in preparing the TCRbeta library. In TCRdb, the PCR reads were re-called with MiXCR into one record per CDR3 protein. The data hold fewer than 550,000 distinct CDR3 sequences, with about 10% observed a single time. The receptor's source is a child aged 2 to 15 with inherited bone marrow failure, due to receive a stem cell transplant. Here the sequenced sample was PBMCs, taken before TCRalphabeta/CD19-depleted stem cell transplant.

CDR3 nucleotide sequence: TGTGCCAGCAGTTTGGGCCAGGGCTTAAACACTGAAGCTTTCTTT. Its translation is CASSLGQGLNTEAFF. This rearrangement joins TRBV12-3 or TRBV12-4 to TRBJ1-1, with a weak D call TRBD1 (5 bases). V lost 3 bases, J lost 2 bases, and 13 bases lay in between. The CDR3 length is 15 residues.